This T cell receptor (beta chain) was identified in a study of T cells in Graves' hyperthyroidism and ophthalmopathy. Background on the study: At the time of initial diagnosis and before any treatment, peripheral blood was collected.

Note on this clonotype: The antigen is unknown.

The CDR3 is 15 residues long. The ends lost 6 bases at V and 5 bases at J; junction bases unmatched: 5. Study-wide results and limits: Blood also showed most of the thyroid clonotypes that were expanded above 0.001.

Regions amplified from RNA transcripts were the TCR beta CDR3 regions. During a first-round RT-PCR of the TCR CDR3, the HTBI primer set was used. Via MiXCR, TCRdb re-called the multiplex PCR reads, giving one row per CDR3 protein. The profile shows about 260,000 distinct CDR3 sequences, about 25% of them singletons. V usage is TRBV12-3 or TRBV12-4 and J usage is TRBJ2-5; the match to TRBD2 covers 14 bases. The sample taken for sequencing was blood. The TCR comes from a man between 40 and 49 years old with Graves' hyperthyroidism that later progressed to Graves' ophthalmopathy. The CDR3 reads CASSLTSGRAETQYF. CDR3 DNA: TGTGCCAGCAGCCTGACTAGCGGGAGGGCTGAGACCCAGTACTTC.